This T cell receptor beta chain is drawn from a study of blood T cell repertoires in COVID-19. Germline V gene lookup returns CDR1 SEHNR and CDR2 FQNEAQ (reference sequence). The CDR3 contains 13 residues. V lost 10 bases to trimming and J lost 6 bases, with 17 bases between them. Method: immunoSEQ multiplex PCR; TCRdb's copy keeps in-frame clones and lacks some. The data show 150,000 to 200,000 clones, roughly 82% seen once. Sequenced sample: PBMCs or T cells enriched from blood (not recorded which). This chain links TRBV7-9 with TRBJ2-3; possibly TRBD2 for D (6 bases). The clonotype comes from a woman under 40 who had recovered from COVID-19. This chain's CDR3 is CATHRGILDTQYF. CDR3 nucleotide sequence: TGTGCCACCCACCGGGGGATTTTGGATACGCAGTATTTT. The whole variable domain, remainder taken from reference TRBV7-9 and TRBJ2-3, is DTGVSQNPRHKITKRGQNVTFRCDPISEHNRLYWYRQTLGQGPEFLTYFQNEAQLEKSRLLSDRFSAERPKGSFSTLEIQRTEQGDSAMYLCATHRGILDTQYFGPGTRLTVL.